This is a list of T cell receptor beta chains from one sample in a study of cytomegalovirus exposure and HLA in healthy donors. TCRdb's copy holds only in-frame clones and misses some; the assay was immunoSEQ multiplex PCR. The sample consists of around 90,000 clones, approximately 65% of them appearing once. Sequences were obtained from PBMCs. The receptors originated from a woman aged 25 to 45 in good health and CMV-seropositive. CDR3s include the opening cysteine and the closing phenylalanine or tryptophan. D genes are given only for firm matches. Size values are once, few and many counts, or a class for expanded clones, and some rows have none.

V	J	size	D	DNA	CDR3
TRBV9	TRBJ1-2	few	TRBD1	TGTGCCAGCAGCGGGGAGGGACAGGGGCTTGCTAACTATGGCTACCCCTTC	CASSGEGQGLANYGYPF
TRBV5-3	TRBJ2-6	.	TRBD1	TGTGCCAGAAGACCGGGACAGGGGCTCACATCCTCTGGGGCCAACGTCCTGACTTTC	CARRPGQGLTSSGANVLTF
TRBV27	TRBJ1-2	.	TRBD1	TGTGCCAGCAGTTTAGGGGGGACAGGGTTTAAAGGCTACACCTTC	CASSLGGTGFKGYTF
TRBV18	TRBJ1-1	.	TRBD1	TGTGCCAGCTCACCACCGATGTCAGGGGGCCGGAAGAACACTGAAGCTTTCTTT	CASSPPMSGGRKNTEAFF
TRBV4-1	TRBJ2-5	.	TRBD2	TGCGCCAGCAGCCAAGGGGTGGCGGGGGGGTGGGAGACCCAGTACTTC	CASSQGVAGGWETQYF
TRBV11-2	TRBJ2-5	.	.	TGTGCCAGCAGCTTAGAACTAGCATTCCAAGAGACCCAGTACTTC	CASSLELAFQETQYF
TRBV5-8	TRBJ1-1	.	.	TGTGCCAGCAGCTGGGGGGAGAACACTGAAGCTTTCTTT	CASSWGENTEAFF
TRBV5-8	TRBJ2-3	.	.	TGTGCCAGCAGCTTGGCAGGGGAACTCACAGATACGCAGTATTTT	CASSLAGELTDTQYF
TRBV15	TRBJ2-5	.	TRBD2	TGTGCCACCAGCAGTCTAGCGGGAGAGACCCAGTACTTC	CATSSLAGETQYF
TRBV5-4	TRBJ1-1	.	.	TGTGCCAGCAGCTTCGGCCGGGGAGGTAACACTGAAGCTTTCTTT	CASSFGRGGNTEAFF
TRBV6-6	TRBJ1-6	few	.	TGTGCCAGCAGTTACTCCAGCCCGGGATCACCCCTCCACTTT	CASSYSSPGSPLHF
TRBV5-5	TRBJ2-5	.	.	TGTGCCAGCAGCCGACTTGTGAAAGAGACCCAGTACTTC	CASSRLVKETQYF
TRBV7-3	TRBJ2-5	.	.	TGTGCCAGCAGCTTAGAACTAGGGCAAGAGACCCAGTACTTC	CASSLELGQETQYF
TRBV5-1	TRBJ2-1	few	TRBD1	TGCGCCAGCAGTTACCCGACAGGGGACCTCGGATACAATGAGCAGTTCTTC	CASSYPTGDLGYNEQFF
TRBV5-1	TRBJ1-5	.	.	TGCGCCAGCAGCTTGGTGGGGGCGCAGCCCCAGCATTTT	CASSLVGAQPQHF
TRBV20-1	TRBJ1-1	few	.	TGCAGTGCTAGACTTAACACTGAAGCTTTCTTT	CSARLNTEAFF
TRBV4-1	TRBJ2-5	.	.	TGCGCCAGCAGCCATGACCCAGGGAACGAAGAGACCCAGTACTTC	CASSHDPGNEETQYF
TRBV6-5	TRBJ1-1	.	TRBD1	TGTGCCAGCAGTTTGACCGGGACAGGGAACACTGAAGCTTTCTTT	CASSLTGTGNTEAFF
TRBV11-2	TRBJ1-5	.	.	TGTGCCAGCAGCGCAGGGTTAGATCAGCCCCAGCATTTT	CASSAGLDQPQHF
TRBV6-5	TRBJ2-7	few	TRBD1	TGTGCCAGTAGAGGGTGGACAGGGTCCTACGAGCAGTACTTC	CASRGWTGSYEQYF
TRBV5-1	TRBJ2-5	few	TRBD1	TGCGCCAGCAGCTTGGGACAGGGGTTTGAGACCCAGTACTTC	CASSLGQGFETQYF
TRBV6-5	TRBJ2-5	.	TRBD2	TGTGCCAGCACCGGACTAGCGGGGGGCGAAGAGACCCAGTACTTC	CASTGLAGGEETQYF
TRBV27	TRBJ2-1	.	TRBD2	TGTGCCAGCAGTTTCTCGGCGGGGGGGAGCTCCTACAATGAGCAGTTCTTC	CASSFSAGGSSYNEQFF
TRBV7-2	TRBJ2-1	once	.	TGTGCCAGCAGCTTTAGACAGAATGAGCAGTTCTTC	CASSFRQNEQFF
TRBV2	TRBJ1-2	.	.	TGTGCCAGCAGCGCAACCGCGGAGGGGCCGTATGGCTACCCCTTC	CASSATAEGPYGYPF
TRBV18	TRBJ2-7	.	.	TGTGCCAGCTCACCATCCCCTCTAAGGGGCTACGAGCAGTACTTC	CASSPSPLRGYEQYF